These T cell receptor beta chains were read from a single sample in a study of blood T cell repertoires in COVID-19. Using immunoSEQ multiplex PCR, the repertoire was profiled, and TCRdb retains in-frame clones only, with some absent. Of hundreds of thousands of clones listed, 70% to 90% are singletons. Sequencing was carried out using peripheral blood. The receptors were sampled from a woman aged 50 to 60 with active or convalescent COVID-19. Each CDR3 is given with its conserved first and last residue. Fields, in order: CDR3 protein, CDR3 DNA, D gene, J gene, clone size, V gene. D genes are given only for firm matches. Only some rows state a clone size, as once, few, many or a class for expanded clones.

CASSQELAGVINEQFF TGCGCCAGCAGCCAAGAACTAGCGGGAGTCATCAATGAGCAGTTCTTC TRBD2 TRBJ2-1 - TRBV4-1
CASSFRTGFYPEQYF TGTGCCAGCAGTTTTAGGACAGGGTTCTACCCTGAGCAGTACTTC TRBD1 TRBJ2-7 - TRBV27
CASRGLRSYEQYF TGTGCCAGCAGAGGACTGCGCTCCTACGAGCAGTACTTC - TRBJ2-7 - TRBV25-1
CASSLAQGTYEQYF TGCGCCAGCAGCTTGGCCCAGGGAACCTACGAGCAGTACTTC - TRBJ2-7 - TRBV5-1
CASSLGQVGDEQFF TGCGCCAGCAGCTTGGGACAGGTCGGCGATGAGCAGTTCTTC - TRBJ2-1 - TRBV5-1
CASSPPTGFNSPLHF TGTGCCAGTAGTCCGCCAACAGGGTTTAATTCACCCCTCCACTTT - TRBJ1-6 - TRBV19
CASSELTRAGTGGTEAFF TGTGCCAGCAGTGAACTCACTCGGGCTGGGACAGGGGGCACTGAAGCTTTCTTT TRBD1 TRBJ1-1 once TRBV25-1
CASSLLPAANQPQHF TGTGCCAGCAGCCTTTTACCGGCGGCCAATCAGCCCCAGCATTTT - TRBJ1-5 - TRBV28
CASRTGLAGGYEQYF TGTGCCAGCAGAACGGGACTAGCGGGAGGGTACGAGCAGTACTTC TRBD2 TRBJ2-7 - TRBV2
CASSDLTGTTFF TGTGCCAGCAGTGACCTTACAGGGACTACTTTCTTT - TRBJ1-1 - TRBV2